This TCR beta chain was captured in a study of blood T cell repertoires in COVID-19 (TCRdb year 2020). With regard to the full study: Samples from collaborators originated in the United States, Italy and Spain and spanned both the acute and convalescent phases of COVID-19. The material from the prospective study consisted of cDNA or gDNA derived from T cells, B-cell-depleted T cells, or PBMCs. Subjects who had been exposed to COVID-19, were actively infected with it, or had recovered from it provided the deeply sampled blood TCRbeta repertoires that made up the dataset. The repertoires were made available in a free public database intended to serve as a resource for research on the immune response to SARS-CoV-2. Samples were obtained from the ongoing ImmuneRACE study (first 160 participants) and from 950 to 1,500 subjects provided by 6 global collaborators. The sample metadata nearly always contained a de-identified subject ID, COVID-19 status, age in years and sex. Where available, HLA class I and class II types were obtained from metadata supplied by the sample provider rather than from assay-based typing.

Remarks on this clone: Its antigen has not been determined. Base qualities are not recorded, but no much larger clone differs from it by a single base.

Overall study results and their limits: How much clinical and demographic metadata was included differed by source and by participant, and the metadata was provided uncurated.

The V end loses 11 bases and the J end loses 7 bases, and a stretch of 18 bases separates them. Measured from the cysteine to the phenylalanine, the CDR3 is 14 residues long. Left in the record is the CDR3 DNA by itself, 42 bases read in frame from the first base. The germline V gene yields ENHRY for CDR1 and SYGVKD for CDR2. Whole blood was collected in K2EDTA tubes by collaborating institutions according to the institutions' own protocols. For TCRbeta analysis, collaborators shipped samples in one of three forms: frozen whole blood, isolated PBMCs, or DNA extracted from either of those sample types. TCRbeta CDR3 regions were amplified from genomic DNA by means of the immunoSEQ Assay, a bias-controlled multiplex PCR. The authors' pipeline ran thus. Nucleated cell counts per sample were estimated from amplification of reference gene primers within the assay. To quantify the absolute abundance of each unique TCRbeta CDR3 rearrangement, sequence reads were collapsed and filtered. For each sample, productive Simpson clonality was calculated as the square root of Simpson's diversity index over productive rearrangements. As stored in TCRdb, this immuneACCESS dataset retains in-frame rearrangements with V and J assigned. A fraction of the clones does not appear; measured against another copy, unresolved V genes explain less than half of the discrepancy, and the remainder lacks a known reason. The V and J calls and the clone size are those of that table, but D and trimming were determined from the DNA. Within this sample are 150,000 to 180,000 clones, with about 80% of them counted one time only. Approximately 30% of the sample comes from the top ten.

The V and J genes are TRBV10-3 and TRBJ1-6, and possibly TRBD1, on 6 matching bases. The clonotype comes from a woman aged 55-70 years with acute or convalescent COVID-19. The sequenced material came from peripheral blood. The CDR3: CAGGAGYSNSPLHF. The DNA sequence is given as TGTGCCGGGGGGGCTGGCTACTCAAATTCACCCCTCCACTTT.